This T cell receptor beta chain was obtained from a study of blood T cell repertoires in COVID-19. Study background: PBMCs, B-cell-depleted T cells, or T cells were the source of the cDNA or gDNA that made up the material.

Authors' methods: Reference gene primer amplification yielded estimated nucleated cell counts. Repertoires were generated with immunoSEQ multiplex PCR, while TCRdb's copy carries only in-frame clones and drops some. For V, J and clone size, that table is used; D and trimming come from the DNA. The sample holds 150,000 to 200,000 clones, roughly three quarters seen once. Germline CDR1 and CDR2: SNHLY and FYNNEI. CDR3 length: 14 amino acids. V gave up 6 bases and J gave up 6 bases, with 15 bases separating them. This clone was found a few times. Seattle cases were enrolled at active infection and followed longitudinally.

The TCR was taken from a woman between 35 and 50 years old with COVID-19, enrolled during active disease. Sequencing was performed on peripheral blood. V is TRBV2 and J is TRBJ1-5, with D tentatively TRBD1 (5 bases). Here the CDR3 reads CASSARPDSQPQHF. The CDR3 DNA is TGTGCCAGCAGCGCCCGCCCCGACAGTCAGCCCCAGCATTTT.